This entry is about one TCR beta chain. This record comes from a study of blood T cell repertoires in COVID-19. Study information: The origin of the acute and convalescent COVID-19 samples was the United States, Italy and Spain. Sample material is recorded as cDNA or gDNA derived from T cells, B-cell-depleted T cells, or PBMCs.

Authors' methods: The authors estimated nucleated cell counts from reference gene primer amplification. The data were produced by immunoSEQ multiplex PCR, yet TCRdb's version contains in-frame clones alone and is incomplete. V, J and clone size derive from that table, while D and trimming were established from the DNA sequence. This table has 90,000 to 120,000 clones, approximately 93% appearing once. The source is a man in his sixties with acute or convalescent COVID-19. The sequencing input was peripheral blood.

The DNA for the CDR3 is TGTGCCACCAACGCCTCCCGGACAGGGGGGCAGAATGAGCAGTTCTTC. Translating gives CATNASRTGGQNEQFF. The V gene is TRBV24-1, the J gene TRBJ2-1; 10 positions agree with TRBD1. The ends lost 8 bases at V and 7 bases at J; junction bases unmatched: 13. The CDR3 loop spans 16 amino acids. Germline V gene lookup returns CDR1 KGHDR and CDR2 SFDVKD.